This TCR beta chain was recovered during a study of blood T cell repertoires in COVID-19. About the research overall: Samples of COVID-19 (acute and convalescent) were obtained from the United States, Italy and Spain. The cDNA or gDNA used as material had been derived from T cells, B-cell-depleted T cells, or PBMCs.

In the study's own analysis: By means of reference gene primer amplification, nucleated cell counts were estimated. Method: immunoSEQ multiplex PCR; TCRdb's copy keeps in-frame clones and lacks some. V, J and clone size are those of that table, while D and trimming were read from the DNA. Of about 220,000 clones listed, about 80% are singletons. The TCR originated in a woman aged 25 to 39 who had recovered from COVID-19. Sequenced: peripheral blood.

The CDR3 coding sequence is TGTGCCAGCAGCCCTGGGACAGTCTTCCGAGACTACAATGAGCAGTTCTTC. It translates to CASSPGTVFRDYNEQFF. The rearrangement uses TRBV5-4 and TRBJ2-1; 7 positions match TRBD1. Germline trimming cut 4 bases from V and 3 bases from J; bases unmatched to any gene: 13. The CDR3 has 17 amino acids. Germline CDR1 SGHNT, CDR2 YYREEE (reference sequence).